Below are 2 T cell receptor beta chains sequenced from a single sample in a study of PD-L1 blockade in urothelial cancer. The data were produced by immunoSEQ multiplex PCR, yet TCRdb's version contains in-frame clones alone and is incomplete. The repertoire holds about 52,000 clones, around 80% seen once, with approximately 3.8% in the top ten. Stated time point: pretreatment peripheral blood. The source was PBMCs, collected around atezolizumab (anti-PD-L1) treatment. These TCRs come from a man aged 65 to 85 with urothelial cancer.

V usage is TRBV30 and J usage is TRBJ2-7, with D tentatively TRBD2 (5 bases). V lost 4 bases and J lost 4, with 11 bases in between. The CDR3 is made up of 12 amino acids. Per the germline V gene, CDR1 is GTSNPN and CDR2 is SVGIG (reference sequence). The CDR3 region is CAWNSGNYEQYF. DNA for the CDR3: TGTGCCTGGAACAGCGGAAATTACGAGCAGTACTTC.

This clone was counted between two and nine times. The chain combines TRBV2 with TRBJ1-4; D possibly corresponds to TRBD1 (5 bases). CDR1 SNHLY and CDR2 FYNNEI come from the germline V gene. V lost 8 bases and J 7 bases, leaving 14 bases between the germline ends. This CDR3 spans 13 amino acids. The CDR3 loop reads CASVGRVAEKLFF. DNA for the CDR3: TGTGCCAGCGTGGGCAGGGTAGCTGAAAAACTGTTTTTT.